Below are 32 T cell receptor beta chains sequenced from a single sample in a study of blood T cell repertoires in COVID-19. Assay: immunoSEQ multiplex PCR; the TCRdb copy retains only in-frame clones and omits some. There are 95,000 to 110,000 clones in the sample; 89% occur only once, and roughly 4.9% lies in the top ten. Sequenced sample: peripheral blood. Receptors were obtained from a man aged 40-50 years with active or convalescent COVID-19.

V gene TRBV5-5 combines with J gene TRBJ1-2, with a possible D match to TRBD1 (6 bases). The CDR3 length is 14 residues. The V end lost 2 bases, the J end lost 5 bases, and 13 bases lay between the germline ends. From germline, CDR1 is SGHKS and CDR2 YYEKEE (reference sequence). DNA of the CDR3: TGTGCCAGCAGCTTTATCCAGGGGCTATATGGCTACACCTTC. This codes for CASSFIQGLYGYTF.

This rearrangement joins TRBV27 to TRBJ2-7; 11 bases match TRBD1. CDR3 length equals 12 residues. Germline loops: CDR1 MNHEY, CDR2 SMNVEV (reference sequence). Trimming took 8 bases from V and 4 from J; bases not matched to a gene: 1. As DNA, the CDR3 is TGTGCCAGCGGGACAGGGGGTTACGAGCAGTACTTC. Its translation is CASGTGGYEQYF.

CDR3 coding DNA: TGTGCCAGCAGCTTGGGTCCCGGGACAGCGAACACCGGGGAGCTGTTTTTT. As protein: CASSLGPGTANTGELFF. The gene calls are TRBV5-4 and TRBJ2-2; the match to TRBD1 covers 7 bases. The CDR3 spans 17 residues. Germline CDR1 and CDR2: SGHNT and YYREEE (reference sequence). Germline trimming cut 0 bases from V and 0 bases from J; bases unmatched to any gene: 5.

The genes are TRBV18 and TRBJ1-6, with 10 bases that match TRBD1. Looked up from germline, CDR1 is KGHSH and CDR2 is LQKENI. This CDR3 contains 15 residues. V gave up 5 bases and J gave up 5 bases; unmatched junction bases: 3. CDR3 residues: CASSSGQGNNSPLHF. CDR3 nucleotide sequence: TGTGCCAGCTCATCGGGACAGGGGAATAATTCACCCCTCCACTTT.

The chain has TRBV6-2 or TRBV6-3 and TRBJ2-6, with 12 bases matching TRBD2. This CDR3 has 17 residues. In germline, CDR1 is MNHEY, CDR2 SVGEGT. V dropped 6 bases and J dropped 1; count of bases not matched to a gene: 4. The CDR3 sequence is CASSATSGSSGANVLTF. CDR3 in DNA: TGTGCCAGCAGCGCGACTAGCGGGAGTTCTGGGGCCAACGTCCTGACTTTC.

On this clone itself: Other DNA sequences in the sample encode the same CDR3. The chain uses TRBV7-2 and TRBJ2-7; the match to TRBD1 covers 8 bases. J gave up 0 bases and V 2 bases, and 0 bases lay outside the gene matches. In germline, CDR1 is SGHTA, CDR2 FQGNSA. This CDR3 has 14 residues. The CDR3 loop reads CASSLTGGSYEQYF. CDR3 nucleotide sequence: TGTGCCAGCAGCTTAACAGGGGGCTCCTACGAGCAGTACTTC.

The rearrangement uses TRBV25-1 and TRBJ1-4; a possible D gene is TRBD1 (5 bases). The CDR3 is made up of 15 amino acids. V was cut by 5 bases and J by 10 bases, with 20 bases left in between. Germline V lookup: CDR1 MGHDK, CDR2 SYGVNS. CDR3 DNA sequence: TGTGCCAGCAGTATAGGGGAAAGCCGATGGGGAAAACTGTTTTTT. This codes for CASSIGESRWGKLFF.

The V call is TRBV4-3, the J call TRBJ1-1; 7 bases match TRBD1. CDR3 length: 17 residues. J gave up 2 bases and V 1 base, and 10 bases lay outside the gene matches. The germline V gene encodes CDR1 LGHNA and CDR2 YSLEER. Here the CDR3 reads CASSQVLSGQINTEAFF. The CDR3 nucleotides read TGCGCCAGCAGCCAAGTCTTGTCGGGACAGATCAACACTGAAGCTTTCTTT.

The chain uses TRBV27 and TRBJ1-2; D uncertain. Germline-derived CDR1 and CDR2 are MNHEY and SMNVEV (reference sequence). The CDR3 has 12 amino acids. Trimming cost V 6 bases and J 5 bases, with 10 bases left between them. CDR3 bases: TGTGCCAGCAGCGAGGTAAGGTATGGCTACACCTTC. It yields the protein CASSEVRYGYTF.

This clone was seen a handful of times. Distinct nucleotide sequences in the sample also encode this CDR3. V is TRBV30 and J is TRBJ1-1; possible D gene TRBD1, 5 bases. V was shortened by 0 bases and J by 3 bases, with 8 bases between the two germline ends. This CDR3 has 13 residues. Germline V gene sequence: CDR1 GTSNPN, CDR2 SVGIG (reference sequence). CDR3 bases: TGTGCCTGGAGTGTTTCACAGGACACTGAAGCTTTCTTT. It yields the protein CAWSVSQDTEAFF.

The sample holds one count of this clone. The rearrangement joins TRBV5-1 to TRBJ2-7; TRBD1 is a possible D gene (6 bases). The V gene lost 0 bases and the J gene lost 6 bases, with 19 bases spanning the gap. The CDR3 runs to 16 residues. Germline V CDR1 and CDR2: SGHRS, YFSETQ. CDR3 in amino acids: CASSLVGGVELGEQYF. The CDR3 DNA reads TGCGCCAGCAGCTTGGTAGGGGGTGTCGAGCTTGGCGAGCAGTACTTC.

The V call is TRBV27, the J call TRBJ2-7; 8 bases match TRBD2. With V trimmed by 2 bases and J by 0 bases, 6 bases remained unmatched. CDR1 is MNHEY, CDR2 SMNVEV, per germline (reference sequence). The CDR3 has 16 residues. This chain's CDR3 is CASSLARTSSSYEQYF. The CDR3 bases are TGTGCCAGCAGTTTAGCCCGGACTAGCAGCTCCTACGAGCAGTACTTC.

V usage is TRBV7-9 and J usage is TRBJ2-2, with 9 bases identical to TRBD2. V lost 6 bases and J lost 6; bases outside the gene matches: 8. The V gene's germline CDR1 is SEHNR and CDR2 FQNEAQ (reference sequence). The CDR3 length is 15 residues. This CDR3 reads CASRSGTSNPGELFF. CDR3 nucleotide sequence: TGTGCCAGCAGATCCGGGACTAGCAACCCCGGGGAGCTGTTTTTT. Full variable domain (outside the CDR3, taken from reference TRBV7-9 and TRBJ2-2): DTGVSQNPRHKITKRGQNVTFRCDPISEHNRLYWYRQTLGQGPEFLTYFQNEAQLEKSRLLSDRFSAERPKGSFSTLEIQRTEQGDSAMYLCASRSGTSNPGELFFGEGSRLTVL.

The chain is built from TRBV30 and TRBJ2-5; D may be TRBD1 (6 bases). Trimming left V 4 bases short and J 4 bases short, with 13 bases between. Germline CDR1 is GTSNPN and CDR2 is SVGIG (reference sequence). CDR3 length equals 13 residues. This CDR3 is CAWKSGVPETQYF. For the CDR3, the DNA is TGTGCCTGGAAGTCAGGGGTCCCAGAGACCCAGTACTTC. The full variable domain, completed using reference TRBV30 and TRBJ2-5, is SQTIHQWPATLVQPVGSPLSLECTVEGTSNPNLYWYRQAAGRGLQLLFYSVGIGQISSEVPQNLSASRPQDRQFILSSKKLLLSDSGFYLCAWKSGVPETQYFGPGTRLLVL.

This chain uses TRBV11-2 with TRBJ1-6; the D is unclear. There are 14 residues in the CDR3. The germline V gene encodes CDR1 SGHAT and CDR2 FQNNGV. Trimming cost V 1 base and J 7 bases, with 8 bases left between them. CDR3 region: CASSLGSRNSPLHF. DNA of the CDR3: TGTGCCAGCAGCTTAGGGTCTAGGAATTCACCCCTCCACTTT.

The V gene is TRBV18, the J gene TRBJ2-1, with D unresolved. The V gene's germline CDR1 is KGHSH and CDR2 LQKENI. Trimming removed 0 bases from V and 7 bases from J, with 7 bases in between. The CDR3 totals 13 residues. The CDR3 protein is CASSPPNRNEQFF. In nucleotides, the CDR3 is TGTGCCAGCTCACCACCGAACAGAAATGAGCAGTTCTTC.

This chain connects TRBV7-2 to TRBJ2-1, with TRBD2 identical over 12 bases. The V segment lost 1 base and the J segment 0 bases; nucleotides outside the gene matches: 7. CDR1 is SGHTA, CDR2 FQGNSA, per germline. This CDR3 is 19 amino acids long. CDR3 residues: CASSLVLAGGPSSYNEQFF. In DNA form, the CDR3 reads TGTGCCAGCAGCTTAGTACTAGCGGGAGGACCAAGCTCCTACAATGAGCAGTTCTTC.

The chain employs TRBV21-1 and TRBJ2-1; the table assigns TRBD2, which was not confirmed against the DNA. TRBV21-1 is given as a pseudogene. The length of the CDR3 is 17 residues. The CDR3 loop reads CASSPRRRGARYNEQFF. CDR3 DNA: TGTGCCAGCAGCCCCCGCCGGCGGGGGGCGAGGTACAATGAGCAGTTCTTC.

This rearrangement joins TRBV11-2 to TRBJ2-5; D not resolved. The CDR3 sequence is 15 residues long. The germline CDR1 and CDR2 sequences are SGHAT and FQNNGV. The ends were cut back, 5 bases at V and 5 bases at J, with 18 bases in the middle. CDR3 protein: CASSALPDLAETQYF. CDR3 coding DNA: TGTGCCAGCAGCGCACTACCCGACTTGGCTGAGACCCAGTACTTC.

The genes are TRBV29-1 and TRBJ2-1, with D uncertain. V lost 6 bases to trimming and J lost 7 bases, with 7 bases between them. Germline assignment: CDR1 SQVTM and CDR2 ANQGSEA. This CDR3 is 10 amino acids long. DNA for the CDR3: TGCAGCGTGAGCGATAATGAGCAGTTCTTC. Protein sequence: CSVSDNEQFF.

This rearrangement joins TRBV5-1 to TRBJ1-2; 8 positions match TRBD1. The ends lost 2 bases at V and 3 bases at J; junction bases unmatched: 6. Germline values: CDR1 SGHRS, CDR2 YFSETQ. This CDR3 has 15 amino acids. The CDR3 nucleotides read TGCGCCAGCAGCTTCACCCAGGGGGCCTACTATGGCTACACCTTC. This gives the protein CASSFTQGAYYGYTF.

There are a few counts of this clone. The chain links TRBV5-6 to TRBJ2-7, with unresolved D. This CDR3 has 11 residues. V lost 3 bases to trimming and J lost 5 bases, with 6 bases between them. The V gene's germline CDR1 is SGHDT and CDR2 YYEEEE. CDR3 coding DNA: TGTGCCAGCAGCTCCTATAACGAGCAGTACTTC. Translated, it gives CASSSYNEQYF.

This clone was seen just once. The chain recombines TRBV4-3 with TRBJ2-2; the match to TRBD2 covers 11 bases. The CDR3 covers 15 residues. From germline, CDR1 is LGHNA and CDR2 YSLEER. V shed 4 bases and J 4 bases; nucleotides not matched to a gene: 2. Here the CDR3 DNA reads TGCGCCAGCAGCCCCGGACTAGCGGGCACCGGGGAGCTGTTTTTT. It yields the protein CASSPGLAGTGELFF.

The J gene is TRBJ1-1, the V gene TRBV12-5; a possible D gene is TRBD1 (6 bases). Trimming left V 0 bases short and J 10 bases short, with 12 bases between. Germline CDR1 and CDR2: LGHNT and FRNRAP. The CDR3 is 13 residues long. Here the CDR3 DNA reads TGTGCTAGTGGTTTGGTAGGGGGAAGTGGAGCTTTCTTT. It specifies CASGLVGGSGAFF.

This chain links TRBV4-3 with TRBJ2-3; the match to TRBD2 covers 12 bases. The CDR3 is made up of 17 amino acids. Trimming at V came to 4 bases and at J to 0 bases, leaving 5 bases not matched to a gene. The germline V gene encodes CDR1 LGHNA and CDR2 YSLEER. As DNA, the CDR3 is TGCGCCAGCAGCCGGCAGGGACTAGCGGGTAGCACAGATACGCAGTATTTT. Translated: CASSRQGLAGSTDTQYF.

This clone has just one count. The V call is TRBV7-9, the J call TRBJ2-5; 14 bases are a match to TRBD2. This CDR3 region has 16 residues. With 3 bases clipped from V and 5 bases from J, the junction kept 5 bases outside the gene matches. The germline V gene encodes CDR1 SEHNR and CDR2 FQNEAQ (reference sequence). CDR3 nucleotides: TGTGCCAGCAGCTTCGGGACTAGCGGGAGCCCGGAGACCCAGTACTTC. Translating gives CASSFGTSGSPETQYF.

The rearrangement uses TRBV27 and TRBJ1-1; D not certain. V lost 3 bases and J lost 4, with 18 bases in between. Germline V gene sequence: CDR1 MNHEY, CDR2 SMNVEV (reference sequence). This CDR3 contains 16 residues. The CDR3 DNA is TGTGCCAGCAGTTTCCCGTCGGGTCCTGCGGCCACTGAAGCTTTCTTT. It translates to CASSFPSGPAATEAFF.

V usage is TRBV5-4 and J usage is TRBJ2-1, with 12 bases fitting TRBD2. V was clipped by 5 bases and J by 7 bases; unmatched bases: 7. Germline CDR1 SGHNT, CDR2 YYREEE (reference sequence). This CDR3 has 15 amino acids. This chain's CDR3 is CASSLAGGLGNEQFF. The CDR3 DNA reads TGTGCCAGCAGTCTAGCGGGAGGGCTAGGGAATGAGCAGTTCTTC.

The chain employs TRBV2 and TRBJ2-7, with 9 positions matching TRBD1. The CDR3 loop spans 15 amino acids. J gave up 3 bases and V 6 bases, and 9 bases lay outside the gene matches. Germline lookup yields CDR1 SNHLY and CDR2 FYNNEI. CDR3: CASSLKQGAIYEQYF. The CDR3 nucleotides read TGTGCCAGCAGCCTAAAACAGGGGGCTATCTACGAGCAGTACTTC.

V gene TRBV7-3 combines with J gene TRBJ2-1, with D maybe TRBD2 (5 bases). The CDR3 is made up of 13 amino acids. Germline loops: CDR1 SGHTA, CDR2 FQGTGA. The V end was cut by 5 bases, the J end by 7 bases, with 12 bases between. This CDR3 is CASSPPPGNEQFF. DNA for the CDR3: TGTGCCAGCAGCCCGCCACCGGGGAATGAGCAGTTCTTC.

V gene TRBV7-2 combines with J gene TRBJ1-6; D ambiguous. V was pared by 1 base and J by 9 bases, with 19 bases between. The germline V gene encodes CDR1 SGHTA and CDR2 FQGNSA. The CDR3 has 17 amino acids. CDR3 in amino acids: CASSLEWEIASGSPLHF. The CDR3 region has the DNA TGTGCCAGCAGCTTAGAGTGGGAGATAGCATCGGGTTCACCCCTCCACTTT.

The count of this clone is one. The genes are TRBV27 and TRBJ2-2; a possible D gene is TRBD1 (5 bases). CDR3 length: 14 residues. Trimming cost V 3 bases and J 8 bases, with 13 bases left between them. Germline V gene data show CDR1 as MNHEY and CDR2 as SMNVEV (reference sequence). The CDR3 loop is CASSFTAGPGELFF. CDR3 sequence (DNA): TGTGCCAGCAGTTTCACGGCAGGGCCAGGGGAGCTGTTTTTT.